The clone carrying this TCR beta chain was counted many times. These data are taken from a study of early T cells in non-severe SARS-CoV-2 infection. This CDR3 comprises 15 residues. The V and J ends lost 1 base and 4 bases respectively, with 11 bases between them. Germline V gene sequence: CDR1 SGHDT, CDR2 YYEEEE. From the 5' RACE reads, TCRdb called clonotypes with MiXCR, one entry per CDR3 protein. The table has fewer than 100,000 distinct CDR3 sequences, about 13% seen once; the top ten hold around 2.4%. The sample was whole blood. This sequence joins TRBV5-6 and TRBJ2-2; D ambiguous. The receptor was isolated from an adult who was a healthcare worker with PCR-confirmed SARS-CoV-2 infection or an uninfected control (not recorded which). CDR3 sequence: CASSLLLPGTGELFF. DNA of the CDR3: TGTGCCAGCAGCTTGTTACTACCAGGCACCGGGGAGCTGTTTTTT.